This TCR beta chain originates from a study of T cell responses to AZD1222 COVID-19 vaccine. The protocol was immunoSEQ multiplex PCR, while the TCRdb copy is restricted to in-frame clones and leaves out a portion. The top ten clones hold around 1.3% of a sample with roughly 140,000 clones, roughly 94% of them seen once. The CDR3 totals 16 residues. Germline V gene lookup returns CDR1 WNHNN and CDR2 SYGVQD (reference sequence). With V trimmed by 2 bases and J by 3 bases, 3 bases remained unmatched. Overall study findings and caveats: The CD4 TCRs associated with vaccination extended across spike and predominated at 160-218 and 743-854. White British ancestry dominated among donors, who included more females, and clonal diversity was possibly underestimated. Rises in breadth and depth of Spike-specific TCRs came after two AZD1222 doses. Unmutated variant regions reportedly attract nearly half of all spike-specific TCRs.

With regard to this clone: Its antigen is not identified.

The sequencing here drew on peripheral blood, taken on day 0 of AZD1222 vaccination. The source is an adult in good health. V is TRBV10-1 and J is TRBJ2-1; 11 nucleotides align to TRBD1. The CDR3 reads CASSETGTGGYNEQFF. The CDR3 DNA follows: TGCGCCAGCAGTGAGACCGGGACAGGGGGCTACAATGAGCAGTTCTTC.